The 13 T cell receptor beta chains given below trace back to one sample, sequenced in a study of early stage breast cancer tumors. Using immunoSEQ multiplex PCR, the repertoire was profiled, and TCRdb retains in-frame clones only, with some absent. The sample consists of roughly 56,000 clones, about three quarters of them appearing once. Sequenced: blood. The receptors come from a person aged 30 to 40 with breast cancer.

The chain combines TRBV7-2 with TRBJ2-7, with 11 nucleotides matching TRBD2. Germline CDR1 and CDR2: SGHTA and FQGNSA. The CDR3 consists of 14 residues. Unmatched junction bases numbered 5, after V lost 5 bases and J lost 5 bases. CDR3 DNA: TGTGCCAGCAGCCAGGGACTAGCGGTAGACGAGCAGTACTTC. This encodes CASSQGLAVDEQYF.

This sequence joins TRBV5-4 and TRBJ1-2; TRBD1 agrees at 8 bases. V gave up 4 bases and J gave up 7 bases; unmatched junction bases: 6. Germline V gives CDR1 SGHNT, CDR2 YYREEE (reference sequence). This CDR3 spans 13 amino acids. The CDR3 spells CASSMDRESGYTF. Here the CDR3 DNA reads TGTGCCAGCAGCATGGACAGGGAGAGTGGCTACACCTTC.

This clone was counted once. This chain links TRBV7-9 with TRBJ1-1; no reliable D call. The germline V gene encodes CDR1 SEHNR and CDR2 FQNEAQ (reference sequence). The CDR3 consists of 13 residues. V was pared by 5 bases and J by 1 base, with 8 bases between. The CDR3 coding sequence is TGTGCCAGCAGCCCGGGGAGGAACACTGAAGCTTTCTTT. Translating it yields CASSPGRNTEAFF.

This clone is a singleton in its sample. CDR3 coding DNA: TGTGCCAGCCTCCGGACAGCACAACGTACAGATACGCAGTATTTT. Its translation is CASLRTAQRTDTQYF. The rearrangement joins TRBV7-9 to TRBJ2-3, with D possibly matching TRBD1 (6 bases). This CDR3 spans 15 amino acids. The V gene's germline CDR1 is SEHNR and CDR2 FQNEAQ (reference sequence). The V gene lost 8 bases and the J gene lost 3 bases, with 18 bases spanning the gap. The complete variable domain, with remaining parts taken from reference TRBV7-9 and TRBJ2-3, reads DTGVSQNPRHKITKRGQNVTFRCDPISEHNRLYWYRQTLGQGPEFLTYFQNEAQLEKSRLLSDRFSAERPKGSFSTLEIQRTEQGDSAMYLCASLRTAQRTDTQYFGPGTRLTVL.

The genes are TRBV19 and TRBJ2-3, with 11 bases fitting TRBD2. The CDR3 is 15 residues long. Per germline, CDR1 LNHDA and CDR2 SQIVND (reference sequence). Trimming cost V 5 bases and J 0 bases; bases outside gene matches: 1. This CDR3 reads CASSLAGGSTDTQYF. CDR3 nucleotides: TGTGCCAGTAGTCTAGCGGGGGGTAGCACAGATACGCAGTATTTT.

V is TRBV5-1 and J is TRBJ1-3, with TRBD1 matching 7 bases. There are 14 residues in the CDR3. The V and J ends lost 4 bases and 2 bases, in that order; junction bases with no gene match: 3. Germline V gives CDR1 SGHRS, CDR2 YFSETQ. CDR3 sequence reads: CASSGGTAGNTIYF. The CDR3 DNA reads TGCGCCAGCAGCGGCGGGACAGCTGGAAACACCATATATTTT.

CDR3 bases: TGCGCCAGCAGCACGGGCGGTTCGAACACCGGGGAGCTGTTTTTT. It specifies CASSTGGSNTGELFF. The chain has TRBV5-1 and TRBJ2-2; D gene uncertain. Per germline, CDR1 SGHRS and CDR2 YFSETQ. With 4 bases removed from V and 0 bases from J, the gap between germline ends came to 10 bases. The CDR3 has 15 amino acids. Together with reference TRBV5-1 and TRBJ2-2, the CDR3 gives the full variable domain: KAGVTQTPRYLIKTRGQQVTLSCSPISGHRSVSWYQQTPGQGLQFLFEYFSETQRNKGNFPGRFSGRQFSNSRSEMNVSTLELGDSALYLCASSTGGSNTGELFFGEGSRLTVL.

The genes are TRBV9 and TRBJ2-2, with TRBD2 matching 11 bases. Germline V gene data show CDR1 as SGDLS and CDR2 as YYNGEE. V shed 3 bases and J 7 bases; nucleotides not matched to a gene: 5. This CDR3 is built from 15 residues. CDR3 region: CASSELAGVGGELFF. CDR3 bases: TGTGCCAGCAGCGAACTAGCGGGAGTCGGCGGGGAGCTGTTTTTT.

The chain combines TRBV19 with TRBJ2-7; D perhaps matches TRBD2 (5 bases). CDR1 is LNHDA, CDR2 SQIVND, per germline (reference sequence). Trimming took off 0 bases at V and 2 bases at J, with 14 bases between the two ends. This CDR3 has 16 residues. The CDR3 protein is CASSIDLASGAYEQYF. CDR3 DNA: TGTGCCAGTAGTATAGATCTGGCCAGCGGAGCCTACGAGCAGTACTTC.

J is TRBJ2-3 and V is TRBV19; 8 bases match TRBD1. The J segment lost 5 bases and the V segment lost 3 bases, leaving 1 base of the junction unmatched. The CDR3 loop spans 13 amino acids. Germline V gene data show CDR1 as LNHDA and CDR2 as SQIVND (reference sequence). This CDR3 reads CASSMGQEDTQYF. The CDR3 nucleotides read TGTGCCAGTAGTATGGGACAGGAAGATACGCAGTATTTT.

The genes are TRBV30 and TRBJ2-2, with TRBD2 matching 7 bases. CDR1 is GTSNPN, CDR2 SVGIG, per germline (reference sequence). The V and J ends lost 8 bases and 3 bases, in that order; junction bases with no gene match: 12. CDR3 length: 15 amino acids. In DNA form, the CDR3 reads TGTGCCCTCGTCGGCGGGGGAGGGGACACCGGGGAGCTGTTTTTT. This sequence encodes CALVGGGGDTGELFF.

This chain joins TRBV10-3 and TRBJ2-2, with 9 bases aligning to TRBD1. This CDR3 region has 18 residues. V lost 0 bases and J lost 0; bases outside the gene matches: 5. Germline V gene sequence: CDR1 ENHRY, CDR2 SYGVKD. CDR3 protein: CAISESRGTGTNTGELFF. Written as DNA, the CDR3 is TGTGCCATCAGTGAGTCGAGGGGGACAGGGACGAACACCGGGGAGCTGTTTTTT.

CDR3 coding DNA: TGTGCCAGCAGTTCGGACAGGGGAATCTCACCCCTCCACTTT. The encoded protein is CASSSDRGISPLHF. The J gene is TRBJ1-6, the V gene TRBV27, with 9 bases that match TRBD1. V was pared by 4 bases and J by 10 bases, with 5 bases of the junction left unmatched. The CDR3 has 14 residues. CDR1 is MNHEY and CDR2 is SMNVEV in the germline V gene (reference sequence).